This T cell receptor beta chain was captured by sequencing in a study of control samples from healthy donors and cancer patients. The data were produced by immunoSEQ multiplex PCR, yet TCRdb's version contains in-frame clones alone and is incomplete. The table shows 150,000 or so clones, with 90% to 95% occurring only once. Germline CDR1 and CDR2: SNHLY and FYNNEI. This CDR3 is built from 13 residues. V lost 7 bases and J 6 bases, leaving 12 bases between the germline ends. The clonotype was recovered from a woman between 40 and 55 years old in good health. The chain carries TRBV2 and TRBJ2-2; D is perhaps TRBD2 (6 bases). Material: blood. CDR3 loop: CASTGLAAGELFF. CDR3 nucleotides: TGTGCCAGCACGGGACTTGCGGCCGGGGAGCTGTTTTTT. The variable domain in full, with the rest retrieved from reference TRBV2 and TRBJ2-2, is EPEVTQTPSHQVTQMGQEVILRCVPISNHLYFYWYRQILGQKVEFLVSFYNNEISEKSEIFDDQFSVERPDGSNFTLKIRSTKLEDSAMYFCASTGLAAGELFFGEGSRLTVL.